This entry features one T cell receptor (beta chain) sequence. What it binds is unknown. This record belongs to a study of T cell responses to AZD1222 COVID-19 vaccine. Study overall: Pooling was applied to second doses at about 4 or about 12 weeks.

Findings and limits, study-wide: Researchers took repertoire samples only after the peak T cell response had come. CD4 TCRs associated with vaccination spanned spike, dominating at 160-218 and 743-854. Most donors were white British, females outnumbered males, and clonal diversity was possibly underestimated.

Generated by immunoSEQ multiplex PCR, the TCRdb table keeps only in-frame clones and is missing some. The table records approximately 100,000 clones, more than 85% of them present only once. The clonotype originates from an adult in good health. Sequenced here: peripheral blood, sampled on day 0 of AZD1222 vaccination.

CDR3 DNA: TGTGCCAGCAGCTTAGGAGGGTTTTGGGCCGGGGAGCTGTTTTTT. Its protein is CASSLGGFWAGELFF. The chain has TRBV7-2 and TRBJ2-2; D possibly corresponds to TRBD2 (5 bases). Trimming shortened V by 1 base and J by 6 bases, and 12 bases separated the two germline ends. Germline-derived CDR1 and CDR2 are SGHTA and FQGNSA. The CDR3 covers 15 residues. The whole variable domain, filled in from reference TRBV7-2 and TRBJ2-2, reads GAGVSQSPSNKVTEKGKDVELRCDPISGHTALYWYRQSLGQGLEFLIYFQGNSAPDKSGLPSDRFSAERTGGSVSTLTIQRTQQEDSAVYLCASSLGGFWAGELFFGEGSRLTVL.